The clone carrying this T cell receptor beta chain showed up just once. The antigen remains unidentified. This sample was included in a study of T cell repertoires in cytomegalovirus infection. TCRdb processed the reads anew with MiXCR; each CDR3 protein has one entry. The table shows 830,000 or so distinct CDR3 sequences, with about 31% occurring only once. This sequence was found in a human donor in good health (CMV status not recorded). Some clones in this sample may be carry-over from other donors' samples. Specimen: cultured CD8+ T cells from PBMCs, collected from culture after CMV antigen stimulation.

This chain's CDR3 is CASSEVVGYGYTF. The DNA of the CDR3 is TGCGCCAGCAGTGAGGTAGTCGGCTATGGCTACACCTTC. The rearrangement uses TRBV10-2 and TRBJ1-2; no clear D gene. This CDR3 has 13 amino acids. Germline V CDR1 and CDR2: WSHSY, SAAADI. With 2 bases removed from V and 4 bases from J, the gap between germline ends came to 8 bases.